A single sample is the source of the 4 T cell receptor beta chains below, sequenced in a study of metastatic and nonmetastatic thyroid tumors. TCRdb re-clonotyped the PCR reads through MiXCR. Among 3,000 to 4,500 clones listed, about a third were seen once. Before thyroid surgery, none of the patients had received any treatment. Sequenced material: adjacent normal tissue. Every receptor here comes from a female donor with papillary thyroid cancer or a benign thyroid nodule (not recorded which). Some clones in this sample may be carry-over from other donors' samples.

A remark on this clone: At one end, the junction sequence differs from germline, possibly due to a read error. CDR3 residues: CARSDDGLAAYEQYF. CDR3 sequence (DNA): TGTGCCAGAAGTGACGATGGACTAGCGGCCTACGAGCAGTACTTC. The chain couples TRBV6-1 to TRBJ2-7; TRBD2 aligns across 10 bases. This CDR3 comprises 15 residues. Germline assignment: CDR1 MNHNS and CDR2 SASEGT.

This chain uses TRBV6-1 with TRBJ2-5, with TRBD2 matching over 10 bases. This CDR3 comprises 15 residues. Per germline, CDR1 MNHNS and CDR2 SASEGT. J gave up 5 bases and V 6 bases, and 9 bases lay outside the gene matches. CDR3 in DNA: TGTGCCAGCAGGGGTCTAGCGGGAGTCGGGGAGACCCAGTACTTC. This gives the protein CASRGLAGVGETQYF.

Only a few counts were recorded for this clone. This rearrangement joins TRBV12-3 or TRBV12-4 to TRBJ1-2; 9 bases map to TRBD1. The junction had 9 bases not matched to a gene; V was cut back by 7 bases and J by 12 bases. The CDR3 consists of 12 residues. CDR3 coding DNA: TGTGCCAGCACCAACAGACAGGGGGGCCACACCTTC. Its protein is CASTNRQGGHTF.

This clone is labeled large. This chain joins TRBV7-2 and TRBJ1-5; weak D call: TRBD1 (6 bases). This CDR3 is 16 amino acids long. V was pared by 2 bases and J by 0 bases, with 11 bases between. Germline assignment: CDR1 SGHTA and CDR2 FQGNSA. The CDR3 spells CASSLQGWGSNQPQHF. As DNA, the CDR3 is TGTGCCAGCAGCTTACAGGGGTGGGGTAGCAATCAGCCCCAGCATTTT. The complete variable domain, with remaining parts taken from reference TRBV7-2 and TRBJ1-5, reads GAGVSQSPSNKVTEKGKDVELRCDPISGHTALYWYRQSLGQGLEFLIYFQGNSAPDKSGLPSDRFSAERTGGSVSTLTIQRTQQEDSAVYLCASSLQGWGSNQPQHFGDGTRLSIL.